Listed below are T cell receptor beta chains from one sample, sequenced in a study of T cells in Graves' hyperthyroidism and ophthalmopathy. TCRdb reprocessed the multiplex PCR reads with MiXCR, giving one entry per CDR3 protein. Altogether 610,000 or so distinct CDR3 sequences are present, about 43% being singletons, with the ten largest covering 7.5% to 8.5%. The sequenced material came from peripheral blood or thyroid tissue (not recorded which). The receptors stem from a woman aged 18 to 35 with Graves' hyperthyroidism. CDR3s include the opening cysteine and the closing phenylalanine or tryptophan. A D gene is named only where the DNA matches it firmly. The size of a clone is reported for some rows only, either as once, few or many, or as a class for expanded clones.

cdr3_aa: CSASGRGVETQHF; cdr3_nt: TGCAGTGCTAGCGGGAGAGGTGTAGAGACCCAGCATTTT; j_call: TRBJ1-5; v_call: TRBV20-1; d_call: .; clone_size: .
cdr3_aa: CASSFDSGSSADTQYF; cdr3_nt: TGTGCCAGCAGCTTCGATAGCGGGAGTAGCGCAGATACGCAGTATTTT; j_call: TRBJ2-3; v_call: TRBV7-9; d_call: TRBD2; clone_size: .
cdr3_aa: CASSESGQGFAYGYTF; cdr3_nt: TGCGCCAGCAGTGAGTCGGGACAGGGATTCGCCTATGGCTACACCTTC; j_call: TRBJ1-2; v_call: TRBV10-1; d_call: TRBD1; clone_size: .
cdr3_aa: CASSFSGSADEQYF; cdr3_nt: TGTGCCAGCAGTTTTAGCGGGAGTGCAGACGAGCAGTACTTC; j_call: TRBJ2-7; v_call: TRBV27; d_call: TRBD2; clone_size: .
cdr3_aa: CASSISRDQETQYF; cdr3_nt: TGTGCCAGTAGTATTAGCAGGGACCAAGAGACCCAGTACTTC; j_call: TRBJ2-5; v_call: TRBV19; d_call: .; clone_size: many
cdr3_aa: CASSLEGTSGSPEQFF; cdr3_nt: TGCGCCAGCAGCTTGGAGGGGACTAGCGGGAGCCCTGAGCAGTTCTTC; j_call: TRBJ2-1; v_call: TRBV5-1; d_call: TRBD2; clone_size: .
cdr3_aa: CASSSLELAGGQETQYF; cdr3_nt: TGTGCCAGCAGCTCCCTCGAACTAGCGGGAGGGCAAGAGACCCAGTACTTC; j_call: TRBJ2-5; v_call: TRBV7-8; d_call: TRBD2; clone_size: .
cdr3_aa: CASSRLADQETQYF; cdr3_nt: TGTGCCAGCTCGCGGCTAGCGGATCAAGAGACCCAGTACTTC; j_call: TRBJ2-5; v_call: TRBV6-5; d_call: TRBD2; clone_size: many
cdr3_aa: CASSFFSGTSRRDTQYF; cdr3_nt: TGTGCCAGCAGCTTCTTCTCCGGGACTAGTAGGAGGGATACGCAGTATTTT; j_call: TRBJ2-3; v_call: TRBV7-2; d_call: TRBD2; clone_size: many
cdr3_aa: CASSAKGGNTEAFF; cdr3_nt: TGTGCCAGCAGCGCAAAGGGTGGAAACACTGAAGCTTTCTTT; j_call: TRBJ1-1; v_call: TRBV9; d_call: .; clone_size: .
cdr3_aa: CASSPRQGSNQPQHF; cdr3_nt: TGTGCCAGCAGCCCCCGACAGGGTAGCAATCAGCCCCAGCATTTT; j_call: TRBJ1-5; v_call: TRBV7-8; d_call: TRBD1; clone_size: few
cdr3_aa: CASSLGTEGWSYEQYF; cdr3_nt: TGTGCCAGCAGCTTAGGAACGGAGGGCTGGTCCTACGAGCAGTACTTC; j_call: TRBJ2-7; v_call: TRBV7-8; d_call: .; clone_size: many
cdr3_aa: CASSYGGAGLSGDGYTF; cdr3_nt: TGTGCCAGCAGTTACGGGGGGGCAGGCTTGAGTGGAGATGGCTACACCTTC; j_call: TRBJ1-2; v_call: TRBV6-6; d_call: .; clone_size: many
cdr3_aa: CSASTQYF; cdr3_nt: TGCAGTGCCTCGACCCAGTACTTC; j_call: TRBJ2-5; v_call: TRBV20-1; d_call: .; clone_size: .
cdr3_aa: CASSNSWGYEQYF; cdr3_nt: TGTGCCAGCAGTAACTCCTGGGGCTACGAGCAGTACTTC; j_call: TRBJ2-7; v_call: TRBV6-5; d_call: .; clone_size: many
cdr3_aa: CASSYSPLGDEQYF; cdr3_nt: TGTGCCAGCAGTTACTCCCCCCTCGGGGACGAGCAGTACTTC; j_call: TRBJ2-7; v_call: TRBV6-2/TRBV6-3; d_call: .; clone_size: .
cdr3_aa: CATSDSPGKGNEKLFF; cdr3_nt: TGTGCCACCAGTGATTCACCAGGGAAGGGAAATGAAAAACTGTTTTTT; j_call: TRBJ1-4; v_call: TRBV24-1; d_call: .; clone_size: many
cdr3_aa: CASSLDLAGRTGANVLTF; cdr3_nt: TGCGCCAGCAGCTTGGACCTAGCGGGAAGGACTGGGGCCAACGTCCTGACTTTC; j_call: TRBJ2-6; v_call: TRBV5-1; d_call: TRBD2; clone_size: many
cdr3_aa: CSARDPSSLGIWREDYEQYF; cdr3_nt: TGCAGTGCTAGAGACCCTAGCAGCTTGGGGATATGGCGGGAAGACTACGAGCAGTACTTC; j_call: TRBJ2-7; v_call: TRBV20-1; d_call: .; clone_size: .
cdr3_aa: CSVEGTVYNEQFF; cdr3_nt: TGCAGCGTTGAGGGGACAGTATACAATGAGCAGTTCTTC; j_call: TRBJ2-1; v_call: TRBV29-1; d_call: TRBD1; clone_size: .
cdr3_aa: CSAREQGGDEKLFF; cdr3_nt: TGCAGTGCTAGAGAGCAGGGCGGGGACGAAAAACTGTTTTTT; j_call: TRBJ1-4; v_call: TRBV20-1; d_call: .; clone_size: many
cdr3_aa: CSVEIIGFQETQYF; cdr3_nt: TGCAGCGTTGAGATAATAGGGTTCCAAGAGACCCAGTACTTC; j_call: TRBJ2-5; v_call: TRBV29-1; d_call: .; clone_size: .
cdr3_aa: CASSPRTGTMNTEAFF; cdr3_nt: TGTGCCAGCAGCCCACGGACAGGGACCATGAACACTGAAGCTTTCTTT; j_call: TRBJ1-1; v_call: TRBV7-3; d_call: TRBD1; clone_size: once
cdr3_aa: CSARDGQGLYEQYF; cdr3_nt: TGCAGTGCTAGAGACGGACAGGGGCTTTACGAGCAGTACTTC; j_call: TRBJ2-7; v_call: TRBV20-1; d_call: TRBD1; clone_size: many
cdr3_aa: CASSPDRVEQLQYF; cdr3_nt: TGTGCCAGCAGTCCCGACAGGGTGGAGCAGCTCCAGTATTTT; j_call: TRBJ2-3; v_call: TRBV6-5; d_call: TRBD1; clone_size: .
cdr3_aa: CASSKDPGANVLTF; cdr3_nt: TGTGCCAGCAGCAAAGACCCCGGGGCCAACGTCCTGACTTTC; j_call: TRBJ2-6; v_call: TRBV7-9; d_call: .; clone_size: .
cdr3_aa: CASSISGSYNEQFF; cdr3_nt: TGTGCCAGTAGTATTAGCGGGAGCTACAATGAGCAGTTCTTC; j_call: TRBJ2-1; v_call: TRBV19; d_call: TRBD2; clone_size: .
cdr3_aa: CASSTFSGKHEQYF; cdr3_nt: TGTGCCAGCAGCACCTTTAGCGGGAAGCACGAGCAGTACTTC; j_call: TRBJ2-7; v_call: TRBV13; d_call: TRBD2; clone_size: many
cdr3_aa: CASSLAKGRPEQYF; cdr3_nt: TGTGCCAGCAGTTTAGCCAAGGGTCGACCCGAGCAGTACTTC; j_call: TRBJ2-7; v_call: TRBV12-3/TRBV12-4; d_call: .; clone_size: few
cdr3_aa: CSARDLRTGGSITEAFF; cdr3_nt: TGCAGTGCTAGAGATCTAAGGACAGGGGGCAGTATCACTGAAGCTTTCTTT; j_call: TRBJ1-1; v_call: TRBV20-1; d_call: TRBD1; clone_size: many
cdr3_aa: CASSLMENTGELFF; cdr3_nt: TGTGCCAGCAGCTTAATGGAAAATACCGGGGAGCTGTTTTTT; j_call: TRBJ2-2; v_call: TRBV11-1; d_call: .; clone_size: .
cdr3_aa: CASSSRDRDHEQFF; cdr3_nt: TGTGCCAGCAGCTCCCGGGACAGGGACCATGAGCAGTTCTTC; j_call: TRBJ2-1; v_call: TRBV7-9; d_call: TRBD1; clone_size: .
cdr3_aa: CASSETSGPQETQYF; cdr3_nt: TGTGCCAGCAGTGAGACTAGCGGGCCCCAAGAGACCCAGTACTTC; j_call: TRBJ2-5; v_call: TRBV25-1; d_call: TRBD2; clone_size: .
cdr3_aa: CASRPRQGIGGYTF; cdr3_nt: TGTGCCAGCCGCCCGAGACAGGGGATTGGGGGCTACACCTTC; j_call: TRBJ1-2; v_call: TRBV12-3/TRBV12-4; d_call: TRBD1; clone_size: .
cdr3_aa: CASSAPRLAANTIYF; cdr3_nt: TGTGCCAGCAGCGCACCCCGACTAGCGGCAAACACCATATATTTT; j_call: TRBJ1-3; v_call: TRBV7-9; d_call: .; clone_size: .
cdr3_aa: CSARVWRERNTGELFF; cdr3_nt: TGCAGTGCTAGAGTCTGGAGGGAGCGAAACACCGGGGAGCTGTTTTTT; j_call: TRBJ2-2; v_call: TRBV20-1; d_call: .; clone_size: .
cdr3_aa: CASSLRGGAETQHF; cdr3_nt: TGTGCCAGCAGCTTACGAGGAGGGGCAGAGACCCAGCATTTT; j_call: TRBJ1-5; v_call: TRBV13; d_call: .; clone_size: .
cdr3_aa: CASRGTGTGNTIYF; cdr3_nt: TGTGCCAGCAGGGGGACAGGGACTGGAAACACCATATATTTT; j_call: TRBJ1-3; v_call: TRBV2; d_call: TRBD1; clone_size: many
cdr3_aa: CASSEDSGSGYTF; cdr3_nt: TGTGCCAGCAGTGAAGACAGTGGTAGTGGCTACACCTTC; j_call: TRBJ1-2; v_call: TRBV2; d_call: .; clone_size: .
cdr3_aa: CSVVWGDGETQYF; cdr3_nt: TGCAGCGTTGTTTGGGGGGATGGGGAGACCCAGTACTTC; j_call: TRBJ2-5; v_call: TRBV29-1; d_call: .; clone_size: .
cdr3_aa: CASSSGQGHNQPQHF; cdr3_nt: TGTGCCAGCAGCTCGGGACAGGGGCACAATCAGCCCCAGCATTTT; j_call: TRBJ1-5; v_call: TRBV5-6; d_call: TRBD1; clone_size: few
cdr3_aa: CAWSKQGDDQPQHF; cdr3_nt: TGTGCCTGGAGTAAACAGGGTGATGATCAGCCCCAGCATTTT; j_call: TRBJ1-5; v_call: TRBV30; d_call: .; clone_size: few
cdr3_aa: CASSLVAANTGKLFF; cdr3_nt: TGTGCCAGCAGCTTAGTAGCAGCGAACACCGGGAAACTGTTTTTT; j_call: TRBJ1-4; v_call: TRBV11-2; d_call: .; clone_size: .
cdr3_aa: CASSSLAESYNEQFF; cdr3_nt: TGTGCCAGCAGCTCCCTAGCGGAGTCCTACAATGAGCAGTTCTTC; j_call: TRBJ2-1; v_call: TRBV2; d_call: TRBD2; clone_size: few
cdr3_aa: CASSSTGGGGTQYF; cdr3_nt: TGTGCCAGCAGTTCCACGGGGGGAGGGGGGACCCAGTACTTC; j_call: TRBJ2-5; v_call: TRBV12-3/TRBV12-4; d_call: .; clone_size: many
cdr3_aa: CASSLGGDPSMSGAFF; cdr3_nt: TGCGCCAGCAGCTTGGGAGGGGACCCATCGATGTCTGGAGCTTTCTTT; j_call: TRBJ1-1; v_call: TRBV5-1; d_call: .; clone_size: many
cdr3_aa: CASSLDGGKPQHF; cdr3_nt: TGTGCCAGCAGCTTGGACGGTGGGAAGCCCCAGCATTTT; j_call: TRBJ1-5; v_call: TRBV5-5; d_call: .; clone_size: few
cdr3_aa: CASSWTSGSYEQYF; cdr3_nt: TGTGCCAGCAGTTGGACTAGCGGGTCCTACGAGCAGTACTTC; j_call: TRBJ2-7; v_call: TRBV12-3/TRBV12-4; d_call: TRBD2; clone_size: many
cdr3_aa: CSVEGTSRISTDTQYF; cdr3_nt: TGCAGCGTTGAAGGGACTAGCAGAATTAGCACAGATACGCAGTATTTT; j_call: TRBJ2-3; v_call: TRBV29-1; d_call: TRBD2; clone_size: .
cdr3_aa: CASSFLGGFGETQYF; cdr3_nt: TGTGCCAGCAGCTTTCTGGGGGGGTTCGGGGAGACCCAGTACTTC; j_call: TRBJ2-5; v_call: TRBV7-6; d_call: TRBD2; clone_size: .
cdr3_aa: CASSMETRGVYGYTF; cdr3_nt: TGTGCCAGTAGTATGGAGACCCGGGGAGTCTATGGCTACACCTTC; j_call: TRBJ1-2; v_call: TRBV19; d_call: .; clone_size: many
cdr3_aa: CASTAGFTGYGYTF; cdr3_nt: TGTGCCAGCACTGCGGGCTTTACGGGGTATGGCTACACCTTC; j_call: TRBJ1-2; v_call: TRBV12-3/TRBV12-4; d_call: .; clone_size: many
cdr3_aa: CASSFVGPTEAFF; cdr3_nt: TGTGCCAGCAGTTTTGTGGGGCCCACTGAAGCTTTCTTT; j_call: TRBJ1-1; v_call: TRBV27; d_call: .; clone_size: many
cdr3_aa: CSAGDYNEQFF; cdr3_nt: TGCAGCGCTGGGGACTACAATGAGCAGTTCTTC; j_call: TRBJ2-1; v_call: TRBV29-1; d_call: .; clone_size: .
cdr3_aa: CASSKVGNTIYF; cdr3_nt: TGTGCCAGCAGTAAAGTTGGAAACACCATATATTTT; j_call: TRBJ1-3; v_call: TRBV12-3/TRBV12-4; d_call: .; clone_size: .
cdr3_aa: CSARDRRTGELFF; cdr3_nt: TGCAGTGCTAGAGATCGCCGCACCGGGGAGCTGTTTTTT; j_call: TRBJ2-2; v_call: TRBV20-1; d_call: .; clone_size: many
cdr3_aa: CASSVAGRYNQPQHF; cdr3_nt: TGTGCCAGCAGCGTGGCGGGACGGTATAATCAGCCCCAGCATTTT; j_call: TRBJ1-5; v_call: TRBV7-9; d_call: .; clone_size: .
cdr3_aa: CASSLPGLAGSYEQYF; cdr3_nt: TGTGCCAGCAGCCTGCCGGGACTAGCGGGTTCCTACGAGCAGTACTTC; j_call: TRBJ2-7; v_call: TRBV7-9; d_call: TRBD2; clone_size: .
cdr3_aa: CASSLPGQSNSPLHF; cdr3_nt: TGTGCCAGCAGCCTCCCGGGACAGAGTAATTCACCCCTCCACTTT; j_call: TRBJ1-6; v_call: TRBV4-1; d_call: TRBD1; clone_size: few